This is a list of T cell receptor beta chains from one sample in a study of T cells in Graves' hyperthyroidism and ophthalmopathy. TCRdb reprocessed the multiplex PCR reads via MiXCR and lists one record per CDR3 protein. Among roughly 290,000 distinct CDR3 sequences listed, roughly 13% were seen once. The sequenced material came from blood. All receptors derive from a woman between 40 and 55 years old with Graves' hyperthyroidism. CDR3s include the opening cysteine and the closing phenylalanine or tryptophan.

j_gene: TRBJ1-2
v_gene: TRBV7-9
CDR3aa: CASSLITGENYGYTF

j_gene: TRBJ2-7
v_gene: TRBV11-2
CDR3aa: CASSRGRFIYEQYF

j_gene: TRBJ2-5
v_gene: TRBV28
CDR3aa: CASRYPGPGGEIETQYF

j_gene: TRBJ1-2
v_gene: TRBV6-1
CDR3aa: CASTPGQVYGYTF

j_gene: TRBJ1-5
v_gene: TRBV6-1
CDR3aa: CASSEMAGSQPQHF

j_gene: TRBJ1-1
v_gene: TRBV10-3
CDR3aa: CAIVPSGARTEAFF

j_gene: TRBJ2-5
v_gene: TRBV24-1
CDR3aa: CATSRALSEETQYF

j_gene: TRBJ2-1
v_gene: TRBV7-9
CDR3aa: CASSLVQGINEQFF

j_gene: TRBJ2-3
v_gene: TRBV6-1
CDR3aa: CASSANPFTDTQYF

j_gene: TRBJ2-7
v_gene: TRBV28
CDR3aa: CAIRRGGTGNCEQYF

j_gene: TRBJ2-1
v_gene: TRBV7-9
CDR3aa: CASSLVSRNNEQFF

j_gene: TRBJ2-3
v_gene: TRBV10-3
CDR3aa: CAISESSGRDTQYF

j_gene: TRBJ1-2
v_gene: TRBV5-4
CDR3aa: CASSLAATGNNYGYTF

j_gene: TRBJ2-7
v_gene: TRBV20-1
CDR3aa: CSARAPPYDGSRDEQYF

j_gene: TRBJ1-5
v_gene: TRBV20-1
CDR3aa: CSAGKGDQPQHF

j_gene: TRBJ2-1
v_gene: TRBV3-1
CDR3aa: CASSQAEKGVSSEQFF

j_gene: TRBJ2-7
v_gene: TRBV6-9
CDR3aa: CASSLAGSNYEQYF

j_gene: TRBJ1-5
v_gene: TRBV28
CDR3aa: CASSSQGTQPQHF

j_gene: TRBJ2-7
v_gene: TRBV20-1
CDR3aa: CSARTGLFTYEQYF

j_gene: TRBJ2-7
v_gene: TRBV7-9
CDR3aa: CASSSGLQGSYEQYF

j_gene: TRBJ1-2
v_gene: TRBV20-1
CDR3aa: CSAMGYVYGYTF

j_gene: TRBJ1-1
v_gene: TRBV5-6
CDR3aa: CASSFWGAEAFF

j_gene: TRBJ1-1
v_gene: TRBV20-1
CDR3aa: CSARSGLARGNTEAFF

j_gene: TRBJ1-1
v_gene: TRBV18
CDR3aa: CASSPPERSEAFF

j_gene: TRBJ1-2
v_gene: TRBV3-1
CDR3aa: CASSPTVGPGGYTF

j_gene: TRBJ2-1
v_gene: TRBV12-3/TRBV12-4
CDR3aa: CASRFRQGAYNEQFF

j_gene: TRBJ1-3
v_gene: TRBV20-1
CDR3aa: CSASPGWAGNTIYF

j_gene: TRBJ2-7
v_gene: TRBV27
CDR3aa: CASSARAGGKAYEQYF

j_gene: TRBJ2-1
v_gene: TRBV29-1
CDR3aa: CSVDSPGTGGDEQFF

j_gene: TRBJ2-3
v_gene: TRBV7-2
CDR3aa: CASSLSQGQGTDTQYF

j_gene: TRBJ2-3
v_gene: TRBV6-5
CDR3aa: CASSYSGRDKSTDTQYF

j_gene: TRBJ1-1
v_gene: TRBV7-9
CDR3aa: CASSSFLGGTEAFF

j_gene: TRBJ2-3
v_gene: TRBV13
CDR3aa: CASSHDRGDTQYF

j_gene: TRBJ2-7
v_gene: TRBV6-1
CDR3aa: CASSDRAYEQYF

j_gene: TRBJ1-1
v_gene: TRBV5-1
CDR3aa: CASSLVGLNTEAFF

j_gene: TRBJ2-5
v_gene: TRBV28
CDR3aa: CASSQTPGGWVETQYF

j_gene: TRBJ1-5
v_gene: TRBV15
CDR3aa: CATSRDPVNQPQHF

j_gene: TRBJ2-2
v_gene: TRBV6-1
CDR3aa: CANGGRNTGELFF